The 20 T cell receptor beta chains below were found in one sample sequenced in a study of vaccination and CD4 T cells after COVID-19. As for treatment: roughly nine-day PBMC culture with coronavirus spike peptide pools or control peptides (ViraFEST assay). Oncomine TCR Beta short-read sequencing was applied to DNA from cultured CD4+ T cells. TCRdb reprocessed the PCR reads via MiXCR and lists one record per CDR3 protein. The sample has about 15,000 distinct CDR3 sequences, 58% seen once. The antigens of these receptors remain unknown. Sequenced: CD4+ T cells from blood, cultured in vitro. The receptors here all came from a human donor who had recovered from COVID-19.

This chain links TRBV27 with TRBJ1-6; 9 positions agree with TRBD1. The CDR3 extends over 16 amino acids. With V trimmed by 0 bases and J by 7 bases, 4 bases remained unmatched. Germline-derived CDR1 and CDR2 are MNHEY and SMNVEV (reference sequence). The CDR3 sequence is CASSLSLQGANSPLHF. For the CDR3, the DNA is TGTGCCAGCAGTTTATCTTTACAGGGGGCGAATTCACCCCTCCACTTT.

J is TRBJ1-1 and V is TRBV5-1; possibly TRBD1 for D (5 bases). Germline CDR1 reads SGHRS; CDR2 reads YFSETQ. Trimming took 3 bases from V and 2 from J, leaving 14 bases between them. This CDR3 is built from 15 residues. CDR3 loop: CASSSGGTGNTEAFF. CDR3 DNA sequence: TGCGCCAGCAGCTCGGGGGGGACGGGAAACACTGAAGCTTTCTTT. The full variable domain, rest sourced from reference TRBV5-1 and TRBJ1-1, is KAGVTQTPRYLIKTRGQQVTLSCSPISGHRSVSWYQQTPGQGLQFLFEYFSETQRNKGNFPGRFSGRQFSNSRSEMNVSTLELGDSALYLCASSSGGTGNTEAFFGQGTRLTVV.

The CDR3: CASSLEWGGNQPQHF. Here the CDR3 DNA reads TGCGCCAGCAGCCTCGAATGGGGGGGCAATCAGCCCCAGCATTTT. The chain combines TRBV5-1 with TRBJ1-5; D perhaps matches TRBD1 (5 bases). With 4 bases removed from V and 2 bases from J, the gap between germline ends came to 13 bases. The CDR3 runs 15 residues. Germline assignment: CDR1 SGHRS and CDR2 YFSETQ.

This chain joins TRBV12-3 or TRBV12-4 and TRBJ1-2; D not certain. V lost 5 bases to trimming and J lost 8 bases, with 18 bases between them. The CDR3 runs 14 residues. Here the CDR3 reads CASSTTSLTGGYTF. For the CDR3, the DNA is TGTGCCAGCAGTACGACTTCTTTAACGGGAGGCTACACCTTC.

J is TRBJ1-1 and V is TRBV24-1, with D hard to call. CDR1 is KGHDR, CDR2 SFDVKD, per germline. The CDR3 spans 11 residues. The germline V and J ends were trimmed by 4 bases and 8 bases, with 7 bases remaining between them. The CDR3 loop is CATSDGIEAFF. CDR3 DNA: TGTGCCACCAGTGACGGGATCGAAGCTTTCTTT.

The J gene is TRBJ1-5, the V gene TRBV28; 10 bases fit TRBD1. This CDR3 is built from 20 residues. J gave up 1 base and V 4 bases, and 16 bases lay outside the gene matches. Germline values: CDR1 MDHEN, CDR2 SYDVKM. In DNA, the CDR3 is TGTGCCAGCAGTTCACTCCGCCGGGACAGGGGCCTTCTGAGCAATCAGCCCCAGCATTTT. Amino acids: CASSSLRRDRGLLSNQPQHF.

The genes are TRBV18 and TRBJ1-1; no clear D gene. This CDR3 comprises 14 residues. V was clipped by 6 bases and J by 1 base, with 12 bases between them. Germline CDR1 reads KGHSH; CDR2 reads LQKENI. The CDR3 DNA is TGTGCCAGCTCCCCTGGGCAGCCGAACACTGAAGCTTTCTTT. The encoded protein is CASSPGQPNTEAFF.

The rearrangement links TRBV6-2 or TRBV6-3 to TRBJ2-3, with D hard to call. Looked up from germline, CDR1 is MNHEY and CDR2 is SVGEGT. V was trimmed by 9 bases and J by 0 bases, leaving 7 bases between them. This CDR3 region has 12 residues. The CDR3: CASRTSTDTQYF. The CDR3 DNA reads as TGTGCCAGTCGAACCAGCACAGATACGCAGTATTTT.

There are a few counts of this clonotype. V and J are TRBV11-2 and TRBJ1-1, with D unclear. Trimming removed 3 bases from V and 5 bases from J, with 13 bases in between. In germline, CDR1 is SGHAT, CDR2 FQNNGV. The length of the CDR3 is 14 residues. Here the CDR3 reads CASSFDIWGTEAFF. CDR3 bases: TGTGCCAGCAGCTTTGACATCTGGGGTACTGAAGCTTTCTTT.

Notes on this clonotype: One end of the junction varies from germline; a read error may be responsible. This chain uses TRBV2 with TRBJ2-2; D is perhaps TRBD1 (5 bases). Germline-derived CDR1 and CDR2 are SNHLY and FYNNEI. The CDR3 is 16 residues long. CDR3 DNA: TGTGTCAGCAGTGAGTCAGGGCGCGCGAGCACCGGGGAGCTGTTTTTT. It is translated as CVSSESGRASTGELFF. The full variable domain, with the rest looked up from reference TRBV2 and TRBJ2-2, is EPEVTQTPSHQVTQMGQEVILRCVPISNHLYFYWYRQILGQKVEFLVSFYNNEISEKSEIFDDQFSVERPDGSNFTLKIRSTKLEDSAMYFCVSSESGRASTGELFFGEGSRLTVL.

There are a few counts of this clonotype. J is TRBJ2-3 and V is TRBV20-1, with D unresolved. V was pared by 0 bases and J by 1 base, with 5 bases between. CDR1 is DFQATT, CDR2 SNEGSKA, per germline (reference sequence). The CDR3 has 13 residues. CDR3 nucleotide sequence: TGCAGTGCTAGAGATACGGGCACAGATACGCAGTATTTT. Protein sequence: CSARDTGTDTQYF.

The chain links TRBV2 to TRBJ2-3, with D perhaps TRBD1 (5 bases). Germline V gene data show CDR1 as SNHLY and CDR2 as FYNNEI. This CDR3 comprises 14 residues. Trimming cost V 4 bases and J 2 bases, with 10 bases left between them. The CDR3 sequence: CASSAGPYTDTQYF. The DNA of the CDR3 is TGTGCCAGCAGTGCAGGGCCCTACACAGATACGCAGTATTTT. Using reference TRBV2 and TRBJ2-3 for the parts outside the CDR3, the full variable domain is EPEVTQTPSHQVTQMGQEVILRCVPISNHLYFYWYRQILGQKVEFLVSFYNNEISEKSEIFDDQFSVERPDGSNFTLKIRSTKLEDSAMYFCASSAGPYTDTQYFGPGTRLTVL.

V is TRBV10-2 and J is TRBJ2-7; tentatively, D is TRBD2 (5 bases). With 3 bases removed from V and 2 bases from J, the gap between germline ends came to 14 bases. The CDR3 consists of 15 residues. The V gene's germline CDR1 is WSHSY and CDR2 SAAADI. CDR3 sequence (DNA): TGCGCCAGCAGTGATCGGGCGGTGACTACCTACGAGCAGTACTTC. It codes for CASSDRAVTTYEQYF.

This clonotype appeared a single time. The genes are TRBV5-1 and TRBJ2-1, with 8 bases fitting TRBD1. CDR3 length: 15 residues. Germline trimming cut 7 bases from V and 4 bases from J; bases unmatched to any gene: 10. The germline gives CDR1 SGHRS, CDR2 YFSETQ. DNA for the CDR3: TGCGCCAGCGGCCCCGGACAGGGAACTTACAATGAGCAGTTCTTC. Its protein is CASGPGQGTYNEQFF.

The V and J genes are TRBV30 and TRBJ2-5, with D perhaps TRBD2 (5 bases). V gave up 5 bases and J gave up 5 bases, with 15 bases separating them. The germline V gene encodes CDR1 GTSNPN and CDR2 SVGIG (reference sequence). The CDR3 length is 13 residues. CDR3 in DNA: TGTGCCTGGGCTAAGCGGATCCGGGAGACCCAGTACTTC. Translated, it gives CAWAKRIRETQYF.

This clonotype has a handful of counts. This sequence joins TRBV4-1 and TRBJ1-5, with 7 positions matching TRBD1. J was trimmed by 5 bases and V by 4 bases; bases with no gene match: 2. The CDR3 has 13 residues. CDR1 is MGHRA and CDR2 is YSYEKL in the germline V gene. CDR3 region: CASSRQGDQPQHF. The DNA for the CDR3 is TGCGCCAGCAGCCGTCAGGGGGATCAGCCCCAGCATTTT.

This clonotype was counted between two and nine times. The chain joins TRBV6-5 to TRBJ2-3, with 8 bases fitting TRBD2. Per the germline V gene, CDR1 is MNHEY and CDR2 is SVGAGI. The length of the CDR3 is 16 residues. Losses at the gene ends were 2 bases for V and 5 bases for J; bases not matched to a gene: 9. The CDR3 reads CASSYLGREGRDTQYF. In DNA form, the CDR3 reads TGTGCCAGCAGTTACCTAGGTCGGGAGGGCCGAGATACGCAGTATTTT.

This chain uses TRBV29-1 with TRBJ1-1; 9 bases are shared with TRBD1. In germline, CDR1 is SQVTM, CDR2 ANQGSEA. After removal of 1 base from V and 7 bases from J, the junction contained 4 bases not matched to a gene. CDR3 length: 13 amino acids. As DNA, the CDR3 is TGCAGCGTTGAAGGATGGGACAGGGATGAAGCTTTCTTT. Translating it yields CSVEGWDRDEAFF.

V and J are TRBV20-1 and TRBJ2-7, with a tentative D call TRBD2 (6 bases). CDR3 length equals 13 residues. Trimming removed 2 bases from V and 5 bases from J, with 13 bases in between. The germline V gene encodes CDR1 DFQATT and CDR2 SNEGSKA (reference sequence). The CDR3: CSARPGEVNEQYF. CDR3 DNA: TGCAGTGCTAGACCCGGGGAGGTTAACGAGCAGTACTTC.

The J gene is TRBJ1-5, the V gene TRBV9, with 10 bases lining up with TRBD1. CDR1 and CDR2 from the germline V gene are SGDLS and YYNGEE. The V and J ends lost 3 bases and 7 bases, in that order; junction bases with no gene match: 10. The CDR3 is made up of 16 amino acids. CDR3: CASSAGTGVDKQPQHF. In DNA form, the CDR3 reads TGTGCCAGCAGCGCAGGGACAGGGGTGGATAAGCAGCCCCAGCATTTT.